This TCR beta chain stems from a study of T cells expressing NK-cell markers. Overall study results and limits: In more than 5 donors, dominant CD3+CD56+NKG2C+ clones formed about 1.0-8% of CD8+ cells.

TCRdb reprocessed the 5' RACE reads and keeps a single row for each CDR3 protein, giving no DNA. The sample shows under 200,000 distinct CDR3 sequences, and under 20% sits with its ten largest clones. Notes on this clonotype: Its target is not known.

There are 14 residues in the CDR3. The germline V gene has CDR1 SGHTA and CDR2 FQGTGA. The specimen sequenced was blood T cells: a sorted CD56 or NKG2C T cell subset, CD4+ or CD8+ T cells, or bulk PBMC T cells (not recorded which). This TCR came from a woman aged 18-70 years in good health. The chain employs TRBV7-3 and TRBJ2-1; TCRdb lists TRBD2, though no DNA is available to test this call. CDR3 region: CASKPGTSSFEQFF. Full variable domain (remainder filled in from reference TRBV7-3 and TRBJ2-1): GAGVSQTPSNKVTEKGKYVELRCDPISGHTALYWYRQSLGQGPEFLIYFQGTGAADDSGLPNDRFFAVRPEGSVSTLKIQRTERGDSAVYLCASKPGTSSFEQFFGPGTRLTVL.